This TCR beta chain was identified during a study of response to subunit inactivated influenza vaccine. Overall study results and limits: New T cells are recruited in small numbers by each seasonal influenza vaccination, according to the authors' suggestion.

The germline V gene encodes CDR1 SQVTM and CDR2 ANQGSEA. The CDR3 is 13 residues long. Trimming pared 7 bases from V and 0 bases from J, leaving 11 bases between. MiXCR, applied by TCRdb to the RT-PCR reads, yields one record per CDR3 protein. The sample includes about 520,000 distinct CDR3 sequences, about 10% of them seen just once. This clonotype came up many times. Antigen unknown. The TCR originated in a man aged 50 to 60 who received an inactivated influenza vaccine. The sample in question was PBMCs from blood, obtained about 40 days after vaccination. V gene TRBV29-1 combines with J gene TRBJ2-3; D may be TRBD2 (5 bases). This CDR3 reads CSAAGQSTDTQYF. The CDR3 DNA follows: TGCAGCGCGGCGGGTCAGAGCACAGATACGCAGTATTTT.